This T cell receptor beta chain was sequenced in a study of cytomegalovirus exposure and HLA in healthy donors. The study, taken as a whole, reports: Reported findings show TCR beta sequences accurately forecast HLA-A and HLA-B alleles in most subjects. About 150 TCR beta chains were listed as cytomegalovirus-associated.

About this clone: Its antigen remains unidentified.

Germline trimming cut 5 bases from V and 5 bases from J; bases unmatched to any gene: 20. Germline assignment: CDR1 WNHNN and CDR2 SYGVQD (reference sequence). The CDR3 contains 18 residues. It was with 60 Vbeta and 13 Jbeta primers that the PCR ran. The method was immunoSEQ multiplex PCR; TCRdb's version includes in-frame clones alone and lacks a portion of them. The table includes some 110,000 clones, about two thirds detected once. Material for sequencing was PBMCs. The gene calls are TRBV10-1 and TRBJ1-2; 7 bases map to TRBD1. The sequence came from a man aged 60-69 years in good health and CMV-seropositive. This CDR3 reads CASSQNPGQLHLRYGYTF. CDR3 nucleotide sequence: TGCGCCAGCAGTCAAAACCCGGGACAGCTTCACCTGAGGTATGGCTACACCTTC.